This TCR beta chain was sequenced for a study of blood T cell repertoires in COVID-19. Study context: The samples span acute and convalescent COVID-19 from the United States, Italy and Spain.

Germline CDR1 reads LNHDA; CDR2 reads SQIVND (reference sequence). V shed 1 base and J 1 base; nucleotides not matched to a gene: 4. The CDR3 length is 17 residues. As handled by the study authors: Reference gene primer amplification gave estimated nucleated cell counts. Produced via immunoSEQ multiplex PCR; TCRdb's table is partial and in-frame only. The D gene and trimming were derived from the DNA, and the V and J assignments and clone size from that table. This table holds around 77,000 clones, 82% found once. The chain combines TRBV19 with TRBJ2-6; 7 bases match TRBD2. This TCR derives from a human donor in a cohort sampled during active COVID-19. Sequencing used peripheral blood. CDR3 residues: CASSIGGGRSGANVLTF. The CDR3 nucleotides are TGTGCCAGTAGTATAGGCGGGGGTAGGTCTGGGGCCAACGTCCTGACTTTC.